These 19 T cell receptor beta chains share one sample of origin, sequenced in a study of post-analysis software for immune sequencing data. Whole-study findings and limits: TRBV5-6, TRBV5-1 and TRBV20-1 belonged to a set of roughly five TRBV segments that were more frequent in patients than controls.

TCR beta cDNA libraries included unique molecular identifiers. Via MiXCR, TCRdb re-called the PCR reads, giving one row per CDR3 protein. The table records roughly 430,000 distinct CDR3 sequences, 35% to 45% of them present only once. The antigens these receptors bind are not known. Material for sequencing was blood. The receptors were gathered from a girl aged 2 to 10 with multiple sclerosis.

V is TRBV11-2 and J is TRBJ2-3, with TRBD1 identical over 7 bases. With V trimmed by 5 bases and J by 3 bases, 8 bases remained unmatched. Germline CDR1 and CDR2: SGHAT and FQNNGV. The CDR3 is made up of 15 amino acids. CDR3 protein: CASSKQGQGTDTQYF. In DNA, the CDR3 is TGTGCCAGCAGCAAACAGGGGCAGGGAACAGATACGCAGTATTTT. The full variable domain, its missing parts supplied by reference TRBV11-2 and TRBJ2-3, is EAGVAQSPRYKIIEKRQSVAFWCNPISGHATLYWYQQILGQGPKLLIQFQNNGVVDDSQLPKDRFSAERLKGVDSTLKIQPAKLEDSAVYLCASSKQGQGTDTQYFGPGTRLTVL.

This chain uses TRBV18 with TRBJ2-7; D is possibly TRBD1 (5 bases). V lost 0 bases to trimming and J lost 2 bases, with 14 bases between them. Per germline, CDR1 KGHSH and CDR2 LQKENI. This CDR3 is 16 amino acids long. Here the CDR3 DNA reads TGTGCCAGCTCACCACCCTTCGGCAGGGTCGCCTACGAGCAGTACTTC. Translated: CASSPPFGRVAYEQYF.

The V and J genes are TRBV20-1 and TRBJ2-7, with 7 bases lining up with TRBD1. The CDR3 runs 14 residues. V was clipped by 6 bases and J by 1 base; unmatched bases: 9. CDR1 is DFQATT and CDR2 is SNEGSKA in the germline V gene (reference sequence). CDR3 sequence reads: CSAQTRDSSYEQYF. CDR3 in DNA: TGCAGTGCCCAAACCCGGGACAGTTCCTACGAGCAGTACTTC.

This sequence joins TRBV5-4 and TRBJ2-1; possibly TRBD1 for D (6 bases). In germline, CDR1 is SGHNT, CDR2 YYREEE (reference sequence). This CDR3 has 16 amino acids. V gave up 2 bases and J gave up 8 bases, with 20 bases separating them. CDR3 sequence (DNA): TGTGCCAGCAGCTTTGGTTTGGCAGGGGCGAGCGATGAGCAGTTCTTC. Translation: CASSFGLAGASDEQFF.

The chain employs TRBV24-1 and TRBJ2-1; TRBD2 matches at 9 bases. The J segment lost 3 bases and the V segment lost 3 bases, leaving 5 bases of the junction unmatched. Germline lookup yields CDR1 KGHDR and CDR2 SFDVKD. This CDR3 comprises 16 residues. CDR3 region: CATSDPGTSSYNEQFF. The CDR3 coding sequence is TGTGCCACCAGTGATCCCGGGACTAGCAGCTACAATGAGCAGTTCTTC.

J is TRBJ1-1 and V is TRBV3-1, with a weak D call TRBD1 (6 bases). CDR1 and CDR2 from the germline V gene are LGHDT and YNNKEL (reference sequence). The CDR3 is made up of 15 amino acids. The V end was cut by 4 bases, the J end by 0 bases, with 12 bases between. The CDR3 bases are TGTGCCAGCAGCCGAAAAGACAGGTTGAACACTGAAGCTTTCTTT. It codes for CASSRKDRLNTEAFF.

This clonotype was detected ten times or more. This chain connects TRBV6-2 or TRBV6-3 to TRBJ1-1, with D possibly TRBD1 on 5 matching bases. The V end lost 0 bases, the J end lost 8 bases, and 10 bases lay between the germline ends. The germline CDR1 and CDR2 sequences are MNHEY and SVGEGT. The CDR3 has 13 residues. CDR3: CASSYSNRGEAFF. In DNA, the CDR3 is TGTGCCAGCAGTTACTCGAATCGGGGCGAAGCTTTCTTT.

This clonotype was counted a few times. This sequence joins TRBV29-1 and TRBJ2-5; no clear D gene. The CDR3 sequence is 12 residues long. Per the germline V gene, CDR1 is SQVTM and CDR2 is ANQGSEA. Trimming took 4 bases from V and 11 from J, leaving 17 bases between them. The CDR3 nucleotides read TGCAGCGTTGGATCCATGGGGAATGAGCAGTACTTC. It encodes CSVGSMGNEQYF.

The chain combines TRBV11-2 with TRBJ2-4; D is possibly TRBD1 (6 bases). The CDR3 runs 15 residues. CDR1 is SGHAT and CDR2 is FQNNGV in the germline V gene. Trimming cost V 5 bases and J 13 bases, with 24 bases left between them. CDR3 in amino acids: CASSPSPGQQEAQYF. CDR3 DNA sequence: TGTGCCAGCAGCCCCAGCCCGGGACAACAAGAGGCCCAGTACTTC.

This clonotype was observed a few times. CDR3 residues: CSASSSGRLDEQFF. The CDR3 bases are TGCAGTGCTAGTTCTAGCGGGAGACTGGATGAGCAGTTCTTC. V gene TRBV20-1 combines with J gene TRBJ2-1, with 10 bases lining up with TRBD2. Germline CDR1 reads DFQATT; CDR2 reads SNEGSKA (reference sequence). This CDR3 has 14 residues. The J segment lost 8 bases and the V segment lost 3 bases, leaving 7 bases of the junction unmatched.

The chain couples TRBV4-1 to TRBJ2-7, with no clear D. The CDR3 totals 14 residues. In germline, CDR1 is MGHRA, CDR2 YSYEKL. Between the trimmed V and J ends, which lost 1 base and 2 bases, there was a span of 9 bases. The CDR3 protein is CASSQADGAYEQYF. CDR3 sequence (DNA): TGCGCCAGCAGCCAAGCGGACGGCGCCTACGAGCAGTACTTC.

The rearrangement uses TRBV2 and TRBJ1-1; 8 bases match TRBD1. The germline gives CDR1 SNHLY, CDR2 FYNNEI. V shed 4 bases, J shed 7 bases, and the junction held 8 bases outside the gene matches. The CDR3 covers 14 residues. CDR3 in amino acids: CASSGPGTGFEAFF. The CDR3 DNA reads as TGTGCCAGCAGTGGTCCCGGGACAGGTTTTGAAGCTTTCTTT.

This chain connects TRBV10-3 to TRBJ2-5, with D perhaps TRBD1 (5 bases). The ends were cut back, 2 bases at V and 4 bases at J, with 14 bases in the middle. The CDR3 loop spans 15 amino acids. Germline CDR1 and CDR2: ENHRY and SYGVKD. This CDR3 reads CAISEAGIRGETQYF. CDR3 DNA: TGTGCCATCAGTGAGGCAGGAATTAGGGGAGAGACCCAGTACTTC.

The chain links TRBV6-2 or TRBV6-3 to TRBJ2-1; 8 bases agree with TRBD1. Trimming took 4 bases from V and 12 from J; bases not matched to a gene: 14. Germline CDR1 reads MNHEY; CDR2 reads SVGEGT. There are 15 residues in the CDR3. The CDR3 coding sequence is TGTGCCAGCAGTTTGAGACCAGGGGGCGCATTGAGGCAGTTCTTC. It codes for CASSLRPGGALRQFF.

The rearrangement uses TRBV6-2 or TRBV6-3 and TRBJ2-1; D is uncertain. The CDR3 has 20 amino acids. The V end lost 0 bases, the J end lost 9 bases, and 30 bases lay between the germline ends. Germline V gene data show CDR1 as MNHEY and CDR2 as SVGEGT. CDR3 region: CASSYSPGLIISTLQPEQFF. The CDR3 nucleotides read TGTGCCAGCAGTTACTCCCCAGGCTTAATAATTTCCACTCTACAGCCTGAGCAGTTCTTC.

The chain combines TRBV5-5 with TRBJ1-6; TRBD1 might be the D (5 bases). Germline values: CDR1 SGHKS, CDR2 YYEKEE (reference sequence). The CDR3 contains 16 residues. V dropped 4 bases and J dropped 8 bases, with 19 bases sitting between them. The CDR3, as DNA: TGTGCCAGCAGCATCTCCCATATTACAGGAGATTCACCCCTCCACTTT. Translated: CASSISHITGDSPLHF.

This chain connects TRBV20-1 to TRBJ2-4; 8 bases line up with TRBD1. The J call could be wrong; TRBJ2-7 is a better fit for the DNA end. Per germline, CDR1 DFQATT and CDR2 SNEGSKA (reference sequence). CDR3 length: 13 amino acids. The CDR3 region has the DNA TGCAGTGCTAGAGCTACAGGGGGCTACGAGCAGTACTTC. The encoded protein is CSARATGGYEQYF.

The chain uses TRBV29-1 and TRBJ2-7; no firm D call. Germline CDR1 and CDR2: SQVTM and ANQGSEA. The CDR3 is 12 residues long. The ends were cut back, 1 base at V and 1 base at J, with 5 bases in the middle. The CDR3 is CSVEGTSYEQYF. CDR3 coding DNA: TGCAGCGTTGAAGGTACTTCCTACGAGCAGTACTTC.

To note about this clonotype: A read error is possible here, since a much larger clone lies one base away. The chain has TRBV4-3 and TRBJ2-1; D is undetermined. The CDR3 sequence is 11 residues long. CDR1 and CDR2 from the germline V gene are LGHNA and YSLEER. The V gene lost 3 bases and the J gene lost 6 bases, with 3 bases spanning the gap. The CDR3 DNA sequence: TGCGCCAGCAGCCAGTTCAATGAGCAGTTCTTC. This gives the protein CASSQFNEQFF.